This TCR beta chain was found in a study of beta chain features in type 1 diabetes. Study at large: Taken together, all samples contributed approximately 110 million examined sorted cells.

This clone occurred a few times. Antigen unknown. CD45RO/CCR7/CD25/CD127/CD95/CD27 sorting isolated CD4+ naive, central memory, regulatory and stem cell-like memory cells. The study, taken as a whole, reports: Relative to healthy donors, patients appeared to have naive, central memory and Treg TCRB repertoires that were more similar. The study left unresolved whether HLA type influences TCRB rearrangement. Type 1 diabetes patients had moderately but significantly shorter TCRB CDR3s in all four CD4+ subsets.

The study reverse transcribed the entire isolated RNA, so it sequenced expressed TCRB transcripts. Method: immunoSEQ multiplex PCR; TCRdb's copy keeps in-frame clones and lacks some. The table has about 710,000 clones, around an eighth seen once. The CDR3 extends over 14 amino acids. V lost 4 bases and J lost 6, with 17 bases in between. Per germline, CDR1 SGDLS and CDR2 YYNGEE. The specimen sequenced was naive CD4+ T cells from blood. The origin of this receptor is a man younger than 30 with type 1 diabetes. The rearrangement links TRBV9 to TRBJ2-7; the D gene is possibly TRBD2 (6 bases). This chain's CDR3 is CASSPRGASVEQYF. CDR3 coding DNA: TGTGCCAGCAGCCCCCGTGGGGCTAGCGTCGAGCAGTACTTC.